This T cell receptor (beta chain) was captured in a study of T-cell memory formation after mild COVID-19. Study findings and constraints: Clones that contracted clustered mainly in CM and EM if CD4+ and in EMRA if CD8+.

The length of the CDR3 is 14 residues. V shed 5 bases and J 8 bases; nucleotides not matched to a gene: 4. Germline V CDR1 and CDR2: MNHEY, SVGEGT. This clonotype was counted a few times. The antigen remains undetermined. TCRdb re-called the 5' RACE reads with MiXCR, one entry per CDR3 protein. Here the sample spans fewer than 200,000 distinct CDR3 sequences, roughly a fifth being singletons. Specimen: PBMCs or a T cell subset sorted from them (not recorded which). The origin of this receptor is an adult woman who had mild COVID-19 (a few samples of this study predate the infection). Cell type and time point are not known. V is TRBV6-2 or TRBV6-3 and J is TRBJ2-1; 12 nucleotides match TRBD2. DNA for the CDR3: TGTGCCAGCAGTGGTCTAGCGGGAGGGCATGAGCAGTTCTTC. It specifies CASSGLAGGHEQFF.